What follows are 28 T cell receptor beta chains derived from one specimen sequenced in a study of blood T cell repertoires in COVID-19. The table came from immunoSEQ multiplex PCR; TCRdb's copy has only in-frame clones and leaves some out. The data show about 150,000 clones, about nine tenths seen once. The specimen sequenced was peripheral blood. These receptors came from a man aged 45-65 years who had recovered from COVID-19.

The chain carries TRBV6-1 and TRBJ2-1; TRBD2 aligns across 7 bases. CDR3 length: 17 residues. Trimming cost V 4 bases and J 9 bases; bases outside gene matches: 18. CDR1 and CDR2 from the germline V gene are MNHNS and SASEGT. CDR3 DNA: TGTGCCAGCAGTGTCTGGTCGAGACTAGCAGGGTCCGGTGAGCAGTTCTTC. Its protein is CASSVWSRLAGSGEQFF.

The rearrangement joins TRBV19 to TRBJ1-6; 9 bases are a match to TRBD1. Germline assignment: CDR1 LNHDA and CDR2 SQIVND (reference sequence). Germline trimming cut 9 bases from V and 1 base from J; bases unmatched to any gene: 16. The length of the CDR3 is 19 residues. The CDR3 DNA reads TGTGCCAGCCAGTCCTCCGGACAGGGGAGTCAGTCCTATAATTCACCCCTCCACTTT. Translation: CASQSSGQGSQSYNSPLHF. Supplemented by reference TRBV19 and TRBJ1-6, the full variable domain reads DGGITQSPKYLFRKEGQNVTLSCEQNLNHDAMYWYRQDPGQGLRLIYYSQIVNDFQKGDIAEGYSVSREKKESFPLTVTSAQKNPTAFYLCASQSSGQGSQSYNSPLHFGNGTRLTVT.

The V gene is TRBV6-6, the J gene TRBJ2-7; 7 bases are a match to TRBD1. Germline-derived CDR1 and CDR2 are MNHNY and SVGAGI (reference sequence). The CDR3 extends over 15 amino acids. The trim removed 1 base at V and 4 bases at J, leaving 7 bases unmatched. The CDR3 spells CASSYYGQGDYEQYF. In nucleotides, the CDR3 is TGTGCCAGCAGTTACTATGGGCAGGGGGATTACGAGCAGTACTTC.

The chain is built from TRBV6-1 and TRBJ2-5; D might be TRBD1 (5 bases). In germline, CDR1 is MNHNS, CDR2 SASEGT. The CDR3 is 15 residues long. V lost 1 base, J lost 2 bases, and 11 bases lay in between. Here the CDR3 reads CASSEGIQGQETQYF. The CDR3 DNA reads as TGTGCCAGCAGTGAAGGAATCCAGGGTCAAGAGACCCAGTACTTC.

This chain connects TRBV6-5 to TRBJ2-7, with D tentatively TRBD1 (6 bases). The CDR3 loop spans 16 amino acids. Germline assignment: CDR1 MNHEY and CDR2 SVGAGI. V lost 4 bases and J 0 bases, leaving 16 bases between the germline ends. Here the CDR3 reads CASSFPTTGSSYEQYF. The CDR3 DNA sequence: TGTGCCAGCAGTTTCCCAACGACAGGAAGCTCCTACGAGCAGTACTTC.

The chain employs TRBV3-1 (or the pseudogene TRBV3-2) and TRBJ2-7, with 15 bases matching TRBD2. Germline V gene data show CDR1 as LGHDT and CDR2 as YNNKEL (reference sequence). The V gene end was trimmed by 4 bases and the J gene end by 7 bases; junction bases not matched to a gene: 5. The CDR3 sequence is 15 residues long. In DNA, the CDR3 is TGTGCCAGCAGCCCCGGGACTAGCGGGGGGTGGGAGCAGTACTTC. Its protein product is CASSPGTSGGWEQYF.

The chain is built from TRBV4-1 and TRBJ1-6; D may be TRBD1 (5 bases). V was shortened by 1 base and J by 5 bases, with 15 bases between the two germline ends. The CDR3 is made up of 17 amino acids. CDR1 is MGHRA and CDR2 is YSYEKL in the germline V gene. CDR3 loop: CASSQGRGGFDNSPLHF. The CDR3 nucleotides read TGCGCCAGCAGCCAAGGGCGGGGGGGTTTTGATAATTCACCCCTCCACTTT.

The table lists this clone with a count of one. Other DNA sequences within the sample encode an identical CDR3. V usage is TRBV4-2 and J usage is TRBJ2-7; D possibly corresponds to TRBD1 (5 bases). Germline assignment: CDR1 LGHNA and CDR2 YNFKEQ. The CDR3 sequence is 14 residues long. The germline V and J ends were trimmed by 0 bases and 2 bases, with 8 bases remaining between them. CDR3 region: CASSQEQGPYEQYF. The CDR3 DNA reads TGTGCCAGCAGCCAAGAGCAGGGTCCCTACGAGCAGTACTTC.

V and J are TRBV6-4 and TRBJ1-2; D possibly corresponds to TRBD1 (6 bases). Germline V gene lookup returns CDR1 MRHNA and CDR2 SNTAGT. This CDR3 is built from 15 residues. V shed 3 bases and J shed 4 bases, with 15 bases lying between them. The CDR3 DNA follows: TGTGCCAGCAGTGAGAGGCAGGGGACTACCTATGGCTACACCTTC. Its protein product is CASSERQGTTYGYTF.

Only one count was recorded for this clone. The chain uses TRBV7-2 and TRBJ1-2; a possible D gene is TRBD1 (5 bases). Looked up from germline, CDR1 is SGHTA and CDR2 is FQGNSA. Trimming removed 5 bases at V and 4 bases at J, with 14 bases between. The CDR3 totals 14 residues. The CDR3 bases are TGTGCCAGCAGCGCCCGGTCAGGGATCTATGGCTACACCTTC. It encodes CASSARSGIYGYTF.

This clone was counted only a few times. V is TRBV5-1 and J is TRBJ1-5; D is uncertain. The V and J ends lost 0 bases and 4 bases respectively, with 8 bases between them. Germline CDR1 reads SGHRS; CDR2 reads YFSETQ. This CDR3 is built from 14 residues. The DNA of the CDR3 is TGCGCCAGCAGCTTGGGTACGGTGAATCAGCCCCAGCATTTT. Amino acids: CASSLGTVNQPQHF.

CDR3 in DNA: TGTGCCAGTAGTCCTCATCAGTCACCCCTCCACTTT. Its translation is CASSPHQSPLHF. The chain links TRBV19 to TRBJ1-6; D is unresolved. Per germline, CDR1 LNHDA and CDR2 SQIVND (reference sequence). The CDR3 sequence is 12 residues long. V dropped 5 bases and J dropped 10 bases, with 9 bases sitting between them.

The CDR3 reads CASSESVLAGAETQYF. Written as DNA, the CDR3 is TGCGCCAGCAGTGAGTCGGTCCTAGCGGGGGCGGAGACCCAGTACTTC. V is TRBV10-2 and J is TRBJ2-5; TRBD2 matches 10 bases. The CDR3 contains 16 residues. Germline V gene sequence: CDR1 WSHSY, CDR2 SAAADI. The junction had 6 bases not matched to a gene; V was cut back by 0 bases and J by 5 bases.

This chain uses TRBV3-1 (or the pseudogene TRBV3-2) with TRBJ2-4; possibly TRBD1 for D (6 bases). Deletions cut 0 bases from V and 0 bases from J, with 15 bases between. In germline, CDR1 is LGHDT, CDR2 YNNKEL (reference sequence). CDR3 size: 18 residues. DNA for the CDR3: TGTGCCAGCAGCCAAGAGGCAGGGGATTTTAGAGCCAAAAACATTCAGTACTTC. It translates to CASSQEAGDFRAKNIQYF.

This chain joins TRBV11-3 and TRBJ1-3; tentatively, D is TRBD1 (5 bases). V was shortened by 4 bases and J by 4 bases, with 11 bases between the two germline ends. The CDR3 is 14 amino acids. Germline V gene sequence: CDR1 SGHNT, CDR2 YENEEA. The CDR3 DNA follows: TGTGCCAGCAGCTCGGGGGGAGCCGGAAACACCATATATTTT. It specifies CASSSGGAGNTIYF.

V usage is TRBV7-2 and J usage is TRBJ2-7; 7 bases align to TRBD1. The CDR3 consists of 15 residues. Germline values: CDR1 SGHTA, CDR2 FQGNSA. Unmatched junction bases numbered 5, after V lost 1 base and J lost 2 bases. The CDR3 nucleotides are TGTGCCAGCAGCTTAGGGGCAGGGGGTACCTACGAGCAGTACTTC. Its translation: CASSLGAGGTYEQYF.

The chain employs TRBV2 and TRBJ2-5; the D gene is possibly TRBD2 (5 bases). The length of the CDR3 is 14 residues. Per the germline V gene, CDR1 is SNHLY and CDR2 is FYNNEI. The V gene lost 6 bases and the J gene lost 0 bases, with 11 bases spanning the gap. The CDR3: CASRAVGHQETQYF. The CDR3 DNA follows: TGTGCCAGCAGAGCGGTAGGGCACCAAGAGACCCAGTACTTC.

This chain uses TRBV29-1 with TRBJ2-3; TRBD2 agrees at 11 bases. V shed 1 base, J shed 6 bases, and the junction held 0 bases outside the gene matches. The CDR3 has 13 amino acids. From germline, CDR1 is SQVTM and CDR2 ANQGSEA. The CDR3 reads CSVEASGRDTQYF. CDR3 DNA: TGCAGCGTTGAAGCTAGCGGGAGGGATACGCAGTATTTT.

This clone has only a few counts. The CDR3 here is CASSNRANYGYTF. The CDR3 region has the DNA TGTGCCAGTAGTAACAGGGCTAACTATGGCTACACCTTC. The chain employs TRBV19 and TRBJ1-2; perhaps TRBD1 as D (6 bases). The germline V gene has CDR1 LNHDA and CDR2 SQIVND (reference sequence). The CDR3 is 13 residues long. V was trimmed by 4 bases and J by 0 bases, leaving 6 bases between them.

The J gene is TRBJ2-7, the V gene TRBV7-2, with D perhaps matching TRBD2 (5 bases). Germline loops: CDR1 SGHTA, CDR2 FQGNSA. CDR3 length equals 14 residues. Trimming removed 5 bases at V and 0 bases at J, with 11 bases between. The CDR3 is CASSPGRGSYEQYF. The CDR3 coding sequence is TGTGCCAGCAGCCCCGGCCGGGGCTCCTACGAGCAGTACTTC.

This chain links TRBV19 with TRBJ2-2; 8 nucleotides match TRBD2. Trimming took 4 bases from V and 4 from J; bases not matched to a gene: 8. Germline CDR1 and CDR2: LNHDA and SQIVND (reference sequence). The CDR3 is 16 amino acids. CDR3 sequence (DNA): TGTGCCAGTAGTAAATCCGGGACTAGTGTCACCGGGGAGCTGTTTTTT. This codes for CASSKSGTSVTGELFF.

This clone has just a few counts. The CDR3 nucleotides are TGTGCCAGCAGCACCCGACAGGGCAACAATGAGCAGTTCTTC. Its translation is CASSTRQGNNEQFF. J is TRBJ2-1 and V is TRBV7-2; TRBD1 agrees at 7 bases. This CDR3 is 14 amino acids long. Per germline, CDR1 SGHTA and CDR2 FQGNSA. The V and J ends lost 5 bases and 5 bases, in that order; junction bases with no gene match: 6. The complete variable domain, with remaining parts taken from reference TRBV7-2 and TRBJ2-1, reads GAGVSQSPSNKVTEKGKDVELRCDPISGHTALYWYRQSLGQGLEFLIYFQGNSAPDKSGLPSDRFSAERTGGSVSTLTIQRTQQEDSAVYLCASSTRQGNNEQFFGPGTRLTVL.

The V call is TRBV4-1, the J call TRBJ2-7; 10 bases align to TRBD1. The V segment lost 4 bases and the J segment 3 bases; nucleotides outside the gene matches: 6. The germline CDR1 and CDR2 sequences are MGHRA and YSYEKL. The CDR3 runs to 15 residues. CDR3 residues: CASSPGQGESYEQYF. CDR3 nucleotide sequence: TGCGCCAGCAGCCCTGGACAGGGGGAAAGCTACGAGCAGTACTTC.

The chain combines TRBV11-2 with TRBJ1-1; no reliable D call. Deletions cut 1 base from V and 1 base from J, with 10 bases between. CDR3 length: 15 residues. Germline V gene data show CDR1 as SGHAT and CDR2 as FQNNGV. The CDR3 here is CASSLGPSKNTEAFF. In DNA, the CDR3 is TGTGCCAGCAGCTTAGGGCCCAGTAAGAACACTGAAGCTTTCTTT.

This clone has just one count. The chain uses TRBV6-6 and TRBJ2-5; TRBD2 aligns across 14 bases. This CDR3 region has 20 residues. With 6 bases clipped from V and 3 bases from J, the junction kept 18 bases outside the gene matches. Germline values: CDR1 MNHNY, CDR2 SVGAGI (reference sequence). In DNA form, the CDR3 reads TGTGCCAGCAGCCAACTTTTACGGGGACTAGCGGGGGTAGGGGAAGAGACCCAGTACTTC. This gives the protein CASSQLLRGLAGVGEETQYF.

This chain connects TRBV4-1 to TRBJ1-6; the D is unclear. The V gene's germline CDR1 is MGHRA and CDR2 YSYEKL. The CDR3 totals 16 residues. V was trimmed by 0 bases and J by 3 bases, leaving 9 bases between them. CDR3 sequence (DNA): TGCGCCAGCAGCCAAGACGAGGGAAACTATAATTCACCCCTCCACTTT. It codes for CASSQDEGNYNSPLHF.

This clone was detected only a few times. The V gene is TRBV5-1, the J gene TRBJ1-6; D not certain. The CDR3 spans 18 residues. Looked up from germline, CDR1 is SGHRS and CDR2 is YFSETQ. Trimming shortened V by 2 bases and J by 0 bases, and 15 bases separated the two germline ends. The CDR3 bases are TGCGCCAGCAGCTTTGACGGGTTCTCGAGCTCCTATAATTCACCCCTCCACTTT. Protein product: CASSFDGFSSSYNSPLHF.

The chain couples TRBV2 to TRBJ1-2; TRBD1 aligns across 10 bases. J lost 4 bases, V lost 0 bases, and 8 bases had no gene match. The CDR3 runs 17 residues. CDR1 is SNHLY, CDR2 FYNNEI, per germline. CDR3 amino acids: CASSEAGGGTGVYGYTF. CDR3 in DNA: TGTGCCAGCAGTGAAGCGGGCGGTGGGACAGGGGTCTATGGCTACACCTTC.